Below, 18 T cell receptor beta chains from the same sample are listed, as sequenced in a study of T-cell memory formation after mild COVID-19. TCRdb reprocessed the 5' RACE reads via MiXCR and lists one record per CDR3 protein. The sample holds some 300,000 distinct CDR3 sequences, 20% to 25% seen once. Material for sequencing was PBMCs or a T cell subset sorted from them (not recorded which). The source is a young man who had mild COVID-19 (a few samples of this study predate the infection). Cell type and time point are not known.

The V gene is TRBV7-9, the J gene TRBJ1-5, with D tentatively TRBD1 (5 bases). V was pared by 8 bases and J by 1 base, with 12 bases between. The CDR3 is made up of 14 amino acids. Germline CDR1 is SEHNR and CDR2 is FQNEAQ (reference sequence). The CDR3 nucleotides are TGTGCCAGCGGGGGTACGGACAGCAATCAGCCCCAGCATTTT. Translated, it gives CASGGTDSNQPQHF.

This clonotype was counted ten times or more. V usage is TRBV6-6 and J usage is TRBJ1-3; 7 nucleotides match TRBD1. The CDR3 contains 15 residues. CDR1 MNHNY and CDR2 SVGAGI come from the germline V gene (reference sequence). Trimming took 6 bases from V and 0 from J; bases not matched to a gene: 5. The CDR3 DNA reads TGTGCCAGCAGCCGCGGACAGGTCTCTGGAAACACCATATATTTT. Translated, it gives CASSRGQVSGNTIYF.

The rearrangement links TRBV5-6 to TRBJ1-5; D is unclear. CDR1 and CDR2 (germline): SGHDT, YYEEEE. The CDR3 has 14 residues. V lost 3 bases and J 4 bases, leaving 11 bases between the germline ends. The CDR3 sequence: CASSWLGENQPQHF. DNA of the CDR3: TGTGCCAGCAGCTGGTTGGGAGAAAATCAGCCCCAGCATTTT.

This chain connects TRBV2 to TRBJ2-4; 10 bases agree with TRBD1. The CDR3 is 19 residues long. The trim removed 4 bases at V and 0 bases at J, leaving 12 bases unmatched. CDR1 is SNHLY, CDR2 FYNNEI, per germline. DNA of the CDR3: TGTGCCAGCAGTGCGGGACAGGGGCTACTCGTACTAGCCAAAAACATTCAGTACTTC. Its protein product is CASSAGQGLLVLAKNIQYF. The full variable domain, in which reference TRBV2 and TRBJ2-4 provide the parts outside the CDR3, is EPEVTQTPSHQVTQMGQEVILRCVPISNHLYFYWYRQILGQKVEFLVSFYNNEISEKSEIFDDQFSVERPDGSNFTLKIRSTKLEDSAMYFCASSAGQGLLVLAKNIQYFGAGTRLSVL.

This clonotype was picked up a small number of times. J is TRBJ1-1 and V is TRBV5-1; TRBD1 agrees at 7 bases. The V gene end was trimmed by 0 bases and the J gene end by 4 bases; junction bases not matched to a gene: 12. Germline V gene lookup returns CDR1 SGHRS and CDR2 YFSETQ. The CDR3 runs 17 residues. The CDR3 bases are TGCGCCAGCAGCTTGGAACGAAACAGGGGTATAAGCACTGAAGCTTTCTTT. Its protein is CASSLERNRGISTEAFF.

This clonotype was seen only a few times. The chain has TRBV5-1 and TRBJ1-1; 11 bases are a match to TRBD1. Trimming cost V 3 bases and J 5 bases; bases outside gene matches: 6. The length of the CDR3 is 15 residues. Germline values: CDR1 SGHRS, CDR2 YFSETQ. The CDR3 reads CASSWGDRGLTEAFF. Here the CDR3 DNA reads TGCGCCAGCAGCTGGGGGGACAGGGGGTTAACTGAAGCTTTCTTT.

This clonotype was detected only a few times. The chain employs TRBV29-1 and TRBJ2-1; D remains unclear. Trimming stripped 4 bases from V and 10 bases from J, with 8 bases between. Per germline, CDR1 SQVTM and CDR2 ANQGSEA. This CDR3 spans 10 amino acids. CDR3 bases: TGCAGCGTTGGGGCGATAGAGCAGTTCTTC. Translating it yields CSVGAIEQFF.

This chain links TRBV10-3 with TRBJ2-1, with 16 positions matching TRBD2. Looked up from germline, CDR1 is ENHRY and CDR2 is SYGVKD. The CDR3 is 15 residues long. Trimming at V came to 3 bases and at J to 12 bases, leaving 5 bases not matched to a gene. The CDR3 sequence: CAISEGTSGGVAQFF. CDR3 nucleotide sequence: TGTGCCATCAGTGAAGGGACTAGCGGGGGGGTTGCGCAGTTCTTC.

Here the CDR3 DNA reads TGCAGTGCTAGAGACGGGCCAAGGCGGGAACTGTTTTTT. This codes for CSARDGPRRELFF. J is TRBJ1-4 and V is TRBV20-1; D unresolved. Per germline, CDR1 DFQATT and CDR2 SNEGSKA (reference sequence). Trimming took 0 bases from V and 12 from J, leaving 14 bases between them. This CDR3 is 13 amino acids long.

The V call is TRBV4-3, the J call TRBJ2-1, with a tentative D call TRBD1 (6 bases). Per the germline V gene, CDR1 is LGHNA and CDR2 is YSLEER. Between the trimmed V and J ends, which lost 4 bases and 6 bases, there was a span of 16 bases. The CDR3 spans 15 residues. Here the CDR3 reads CASSLDRFQVNEQFF. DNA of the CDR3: TGCGCCAGCAGCCTGGACAGATTTCAGGTCAATGAGCAGTTCTTC.

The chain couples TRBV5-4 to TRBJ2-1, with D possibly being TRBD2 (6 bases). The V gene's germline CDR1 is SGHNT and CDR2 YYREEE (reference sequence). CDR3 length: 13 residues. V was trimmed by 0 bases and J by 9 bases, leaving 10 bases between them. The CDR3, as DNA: TGTGCCAGCAGCTTGGACGCGGGACGTGAGCAGTTCTTC. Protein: CASSLDAGREQFF.

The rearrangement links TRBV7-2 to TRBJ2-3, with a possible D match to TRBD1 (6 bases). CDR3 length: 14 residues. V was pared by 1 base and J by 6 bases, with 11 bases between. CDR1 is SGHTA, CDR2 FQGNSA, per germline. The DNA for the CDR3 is TGTGCCAGCAGCTTAGGCAGGGGAAGGGATACGCAGTATTTT. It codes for CASSLGRGRDTQYF. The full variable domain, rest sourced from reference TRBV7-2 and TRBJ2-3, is GAGVSQSPSNKVTEKGKDVELRCDPISGHTALYWYRQSLGQGLEFLIYFQGNSAPDKSGLPSDRFSAERTGGSVSTLTIQRTQQEDSAVYLCASSLGRGRDTQYFGPGTRLTVL.

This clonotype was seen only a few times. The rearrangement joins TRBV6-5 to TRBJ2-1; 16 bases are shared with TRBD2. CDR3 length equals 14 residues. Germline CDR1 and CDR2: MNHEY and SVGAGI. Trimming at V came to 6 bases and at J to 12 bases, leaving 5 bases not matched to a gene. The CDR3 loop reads CASSLGTSGGVQFF. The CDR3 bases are TGTGCCAGCAGCCTAGGGACTAGCGGGGGGGTGCAGTTCTTC.

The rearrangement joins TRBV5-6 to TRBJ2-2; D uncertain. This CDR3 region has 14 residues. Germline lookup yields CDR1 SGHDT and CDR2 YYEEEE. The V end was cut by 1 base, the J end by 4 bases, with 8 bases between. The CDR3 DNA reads TGTGCCAGCAGCTTGAGAGGTCCCACCGGGGAGCTGTTTTTT. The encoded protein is CASSLRGPTGELFF.

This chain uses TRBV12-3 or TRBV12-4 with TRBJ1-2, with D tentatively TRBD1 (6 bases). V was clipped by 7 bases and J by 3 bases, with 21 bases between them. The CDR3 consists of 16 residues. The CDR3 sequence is CASNRRGRGQDYGYTF. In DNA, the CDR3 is TGTGCCAGCAATAGGCGAGGGCGGGGGCAGGACTATGGCTACACCTTC.

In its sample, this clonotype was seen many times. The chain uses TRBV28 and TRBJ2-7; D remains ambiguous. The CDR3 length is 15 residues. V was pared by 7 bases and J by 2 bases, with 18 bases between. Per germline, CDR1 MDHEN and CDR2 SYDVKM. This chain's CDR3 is CASTEDVRSTYEQYF. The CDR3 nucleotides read TGTGCCAGCACCGAAGACGTTCGCTCTACCTACGAGCAGTACTTC.

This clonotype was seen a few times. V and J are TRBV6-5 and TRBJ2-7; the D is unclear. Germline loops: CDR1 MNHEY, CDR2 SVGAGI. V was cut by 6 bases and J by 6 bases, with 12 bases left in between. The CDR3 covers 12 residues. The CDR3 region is CASSPPWAEQYF. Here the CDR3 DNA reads TGTGCCAGCAGCCCCCCCTGGGCCGAGCAGTACTTC.

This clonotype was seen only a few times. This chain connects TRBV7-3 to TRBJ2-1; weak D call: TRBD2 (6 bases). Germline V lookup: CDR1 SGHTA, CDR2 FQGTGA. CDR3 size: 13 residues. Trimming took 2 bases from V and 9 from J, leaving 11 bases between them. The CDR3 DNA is TGTGCCAGCAGCTTACAGGCGGGGACTGAGCAGTTCTTC. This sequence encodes CASSLQAGTEQFF.